The 18 T cell receptor beta chains presented below share a single source sample, sequenced in a study of shared clonotypes between healthy human individuals. Clones were read by immunoSEQ multiplex PCR, and TCRdb kept only the in-frame ones, dropping some. Found here are around 83,000 clones, about 65% of them singletons; the top ten hold about 51%. Sequenced sample: memory CD8+ T cells sorted from blood. Subset noted: CD45RO+ cells pooled with CCR7-negative TemRA cells. The receptors were sampled from a man between 25 and 39 years old in good health.

The rearrangement links TRBV9 to TRBJ2-5, with D possibly TRBD1 on 6 matching bases. CDR1 and CDR2 (germline): SGDLS, YYNGEE. V shed 0 bases and J shed 7 bases, with 22 bases lying between them. This CDR3 has 17 residues. CDR3 region: CASSVVIGGDRLGTQYF. The DNA of the CDR3 is TGTGCCAGCAGCGTAGTAATAGGTGGCGACAGGTTGGGGACCCAGTACTTC.

This clone was recorded at least ten times. J is TRBJ1-4 and V is TRBV5-4; D unresolved. Trimming removed 2 bases at V and 5 bases at J, with 13 bases between. The CDR3 has 15 residues. Germline CDR1 and CDR2: SGHNT and YYREEE (reference sequence). CDR3 DNA: TGTGCCAGCAGCTTTACGGACGAGAAGAATGAAAAACTGTTTTTT. Translated: CASSFTDEKNEKLFF.

V gene TRBV6-5 combines with J gene TRBJ2-3; TRBD2 matches at 8 bases. CDR1 and CDR2 (germline): MNHEY, SVGAGI. CDR3 size: 15 residues. The trim removed 10 bases at V and 3 bases at J, leaving 12 bases unmatched. CDR3 in amino acids: CATKEGAGGTDTQYF. CDR3 nucleotide sequence: TGTGCCACCAAAGAAGGGGCGGGAGGTACAGATACGCAGTATTTT.

The rearrangement joins TRBV6-1 to TRBJ2-7, with 10 bases identical to TRBD1. The V gene's germline CDR1 is MNHNS and CDR2 SASEGT. The CDR3 has 18 residues. V was clipped by 1 base and J by 3 bases; unmatched bases: 12. This CDR3 reads CASSEGPGGQGGDYEQYF. The DNA for the CDR3 is TGTGCCAGCAGTGAAGGACCAGGCGGACAGGGGGGCGACTACGAGCAGTACTTC.

This clone came up many times. The V call is TRBV6-5, the J call TRBJ2-7; the D is unclear. Germline assignment: CDR1 MNHEY and CDR2 SVGAGI. V shed 4 bases and J shed 0 bases, with 4 bases lying between them. The CDR3 has 12 residues. This chain's CDR3 is CASSFVSYEQYF. The CDR3 DNA is TGTGCCAGCAGTTTCGTCTCCTACGAGCAGTACTTC.

The V and J genes are TRBV5-4 and TRBJ2-1; 12 nucleotides agree with TRBD2. CDR1 is SGHNT and CDR2 is YYREEE in the germline V gene (reference sequence). The CDR3 has 19 amino acids. V shed 0 bases, J shed 4 bases, and the junction held 11 bases outside the gene matches. CDR3 sequence reads: CASSLGLAGDPAVYNEQFF. CDR3 DNA sequence: TGTGCCAGCAGCTTGGGACTAGCGGGAGACCCCGCGGTTTACAATGAGCAGTTCTTC. The full variable domain, completed using reference TRBV5-4 and TRBJ2-1, is ETGVTQSPTHLIKTRGQQVTLRCSSQSGHNTVSWYQQALGQGPQFIFQYYREEENGRGNFPPRFSGLQFPNYSSELNVNALELDDSALYLCASSLGLAGDPAVYNEQFFGPGTRLTVL.

This chain joins TRBV20-1 and TRBJ2-3; no firm D call. CDR3 length equals 11 residues. Germline CDR1 is DFQATT and CDR2 is SNEGSKA (reference sequence). Trimming cost V 5 bases and J 6 bases, with 9 bases left between them. The CDR3 protein is CSAHLLDTQYF. CDR3 DNA sequence: TGCAGTGCTCACCTACTGGATACGCAGTATTTT.

This clone was observed a single time. The rearrangement links TRBV28 to TRBJ2-1; TRBD2 is a possible D gene (7 bases). V was clipped by 1 base and J by 8 bases, with 12 bases between them. Germline V gene data show CDR1 as MDHEN and CDR2 as SYDVKM. The CDR3 length is 14 residues. CDR3 in amino acids: CASSLYRGGYEQFF. The CDR3 DNA reads as TGTGCCAGCAGTTTATATAGGGGGGGGTATGAGCAGTTCTTC.

The chain carries TRBV25-1 and TRBJ2-2; TRBD2 agrees at 14 bases. Germline assignment: CDR1 MGHDK and CDR2 SYGVNS. The CDR3 covers 18 residues. Unmatched junction bases numbered 10, after V lost 3 bases and J lost 7 bases. The CDR3 loop reads CASSDPTSGRAIGGELFF. The CDR3 coding sequence is TGTGCCAGCAGTGACCCGACTAGCGGGAGGGCCATTGGCGGGGAGCTGTTTTTT.

The chain links TRBV29-1 to TRBJ2-1; no definite D call. Trimming took 3 bases from V and 10 from J, leaving 10 bases between them. This CDR3 region has 11 residues. Per the germline V gene, CDR1 is SQVTM and CDR2 is ANQGSEA. DNA for the CDR3: TGCAGCGTTGATTATCCCTCCGAGCAGTTCTTC. Encoded protein: CSVDYPSEQFF.

This rearrangement joins TRBV9 to TRBJ1-5; D gene uncertain. The length of the CDR3 is 16 residues. Germline V gene lookup returns CDR1 SGDLS and CDR2 YYNGEE. The V end was cut by 0 bases, the J end by 0 bases, with 10 bases between. This chain's CDR3 is CASSVATTVSNQPQHF. The DNA of the CDR3 is TGTGCCAGCAGCGTAGCTACAACCGTTAGCAATCAGCCCCAGCATTTT.

This clone was recorded many times. This rearrangement joins TRBV11-2 to TRBJ1-5; no firm D call. V was cut by 3 bases and J by 6 bases, with 9 bases left in between. Germline CDR1 is SGHAT and CDR2 is FQNNGV. The CDR3 totals 13 residues. The DNA of the CDR3 is TGTGCCAGCAGCTTTGGAGGAAGTCAGCCCCAGCATTTT. It codes for CASSFGGSQPQHF.

There are a few counts of this clone. The V call is TRBV7-2, the J call TRBJ1-4, with TRBD1 identical over 7 bases. The V segment lost 5 bases and the J segment 8 bases; nucleotides outside the gene matches: 5. There are 13 residues in the CDR3. Looked up from germline, CDR1 is SGHTA and CDR2 is FQGNSA. DNA for the CDR3: TGTGCCAGCAGCACAGGGGTTAACGAAAAACTGTTTTTT. Protein product: CASSTGVNEKLFF.

V is TRBV29-1 and J is TRBJ2-1; 10 bases are a match to TRBD2. Germline V gives CDR1 SQVTM, CDR2 ANQGSEA. The CDR3 spans 14 residues. The V segment lost 5 bases and the J segment 4 bases; nucleotides outside the gene matches: 5. The CDR3, as DNA: TGCAGCGTTCTACTAGCGGGAAGGTACAATGAGCAGTTCTTC. It codes for CSVLLAGRYNEQFF.

This sequence joins TRBV7-9 and TRBJ1-1, with 8 positions matching TRBD1. CDR1 is SEHNR, CDR2 FQNEAQ, per germline (reference sequence). The CDR3 is 15 residues long. J gave up 2 bases and V 2 bases, and 4 bases lay outside the gene matches. The CDR3 reads CASSLPTGANTEAFF. The CDR3 region has the DNA TGTGCCAGCAGCTTACCGACAGGGGCCAACACTGAAGCTTTCTTT.

The CDR3 is CASRADSHEQYF. Here the CDR3 DNA reads TGTGCCAGCCGAGCGGACAGTCACGAGCAGTACTTC. J is TRBJ2-7 and V is TRBV6-1, with D possibly being TRBD1 (6 bases). Looked up from germline, CDR1 is MNHNS and CDR2 is SASEGT. This CDR3 comprises 12 residues. The V gene lost 8 bases and the J gene lost 5 bases, with 13 bases spanning the gap.

This rearrangement joins TRBV2 to TRBJ2-3, with a tentative D call TRBD1 (6 bases). The CDR3 is 17 amino acids. The V end lost 2 bases, the J end lost 2 bases, and 17 bases lay between the germline ends. CDR1 and CDR2 from the germline V gene are SNHLY and FYNNEI. This chain's CDR3 is CASSETPTGSNTDTQYF. The CDR3 DNA follows: TGTGCCAGCAGTGAAACCCCTACAGGGTCTAACACAGATACGCAGTATTTT.

The CDR3 sequence is CASSFLAEHNEQFF. The DNA for the CDR3 is TGTGCCAGCAGTTTTCTAGCGGAGCACAATGAGCAGTTCTTC. The chain is built from TRBV27 and TRBJ2-1, with 7 nucleotides matching TRBD2. V lost 3 bases, J lost 5 bases, and 4 bases stayed unmatched. This CDR3 region has 14 residues. In germline, CDR1 is MNHEY, CDR2 SMNVEV (reference sequence).